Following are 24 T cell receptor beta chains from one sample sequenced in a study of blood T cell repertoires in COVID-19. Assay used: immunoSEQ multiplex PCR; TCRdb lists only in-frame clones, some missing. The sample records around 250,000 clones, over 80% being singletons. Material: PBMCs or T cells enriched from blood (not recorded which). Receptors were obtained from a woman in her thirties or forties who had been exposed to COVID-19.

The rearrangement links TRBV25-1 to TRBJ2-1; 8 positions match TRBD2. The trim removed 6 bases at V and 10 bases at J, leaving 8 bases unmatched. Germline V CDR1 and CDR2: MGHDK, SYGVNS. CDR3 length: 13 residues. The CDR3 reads CASRKLAEGEQFF. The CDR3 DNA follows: TGTGCCAGCAGGAAACTAGCGGAAGGCGAGCAGTTCTTC.

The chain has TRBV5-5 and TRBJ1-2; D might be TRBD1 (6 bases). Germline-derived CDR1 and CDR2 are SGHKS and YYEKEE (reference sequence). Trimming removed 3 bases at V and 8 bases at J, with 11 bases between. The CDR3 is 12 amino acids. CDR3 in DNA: TGTGCCAGCAGCTCAACAGGGAGCGGCTACACCTTC. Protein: CASSSTGSGYTF.

CDR3 region: CASSRQEGNQPQHF. The CDR3 DNA sequence: TGTGCCAGTAGTAGGCAGGAAGGCAATCAGCCCCAGCATTTT. The chain recombines TRBV19 with TRBJ1-5; D is unclear. The germline CDR1 and CDR2 sequences are LNHDA and SQIVND (reference sequence). The V end was cut by 4 bases, the J end by 2 bases, with 9 bases between. CDR3 length equals 14 residues.

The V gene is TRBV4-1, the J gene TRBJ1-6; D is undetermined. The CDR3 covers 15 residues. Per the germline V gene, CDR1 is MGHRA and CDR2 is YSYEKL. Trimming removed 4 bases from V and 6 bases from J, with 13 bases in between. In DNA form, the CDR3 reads TGCGCCAGCAGCCGAGTCGTGTCGAGTAATTCACCCCTCCACTTT. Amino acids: CASSRVVSSNSPLHF.

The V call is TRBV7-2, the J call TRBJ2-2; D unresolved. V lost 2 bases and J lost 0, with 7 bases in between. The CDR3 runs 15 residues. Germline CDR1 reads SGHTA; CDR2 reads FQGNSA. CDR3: CASSLHWPNTGELFF. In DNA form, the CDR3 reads TGTGCCAGCAGCTTACATTGGCCGAACACCGGGGAGCTGTTTTTT.

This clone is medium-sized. CDR3 residues: CASSQLPGQGGDEQYF. The CDR3 coding sequence is TGCGCCAGCAGCCAACTCCCGGGACAGGGAGGCGACGAGCAGTACTTC. V usage is TRBV4-3 and J usage is TRBJ2-7, with 9 bases fitting TRBD1. Trimming removed 2 bases from V and 5 bases from J; junction bases left unmatched: 10. Germline CDR1 LGHNA, CDR2 YSLEER. The CDR3 loop spans 16 amino acids.

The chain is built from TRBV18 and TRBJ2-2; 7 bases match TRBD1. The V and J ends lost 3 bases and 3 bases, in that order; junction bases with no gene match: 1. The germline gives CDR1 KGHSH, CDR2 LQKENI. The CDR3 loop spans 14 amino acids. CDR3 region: CASSPGTDTGELFF. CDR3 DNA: TGTGCCAGCTCACCCGGGACAGACACCGGGGAGCTGTTTTTT.

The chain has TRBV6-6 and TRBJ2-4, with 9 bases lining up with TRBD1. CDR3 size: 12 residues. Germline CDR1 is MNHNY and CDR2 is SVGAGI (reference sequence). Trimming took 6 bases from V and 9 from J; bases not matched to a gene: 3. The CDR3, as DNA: TGTGCCAGCAGGGACAGGGGCGGCATTCAGTACTTC. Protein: CASRDRGGIQYF.

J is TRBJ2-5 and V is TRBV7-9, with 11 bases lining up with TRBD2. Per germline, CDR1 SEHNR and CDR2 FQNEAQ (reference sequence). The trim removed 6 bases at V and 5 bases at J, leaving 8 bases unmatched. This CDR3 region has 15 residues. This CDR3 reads CASRLLAGGRETQYF. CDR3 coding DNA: TGTGCCAGCAGACTTCTAGCGGGAGGACGGGAGACCCAGTACTTC.

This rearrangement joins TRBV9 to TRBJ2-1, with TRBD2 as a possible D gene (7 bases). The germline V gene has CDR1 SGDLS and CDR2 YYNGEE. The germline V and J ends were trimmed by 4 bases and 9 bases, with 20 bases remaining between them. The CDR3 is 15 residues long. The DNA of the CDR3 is TGTGCCAGCAGCCCTTCGCGGGGGCCTACAAGTGAGCAGTTCTTC. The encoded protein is CASSPSRGPTSEQFF. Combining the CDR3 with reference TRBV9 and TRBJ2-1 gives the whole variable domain DSGVTQTPKHLITATGQRVTLRCSPRSGDLSVYWYQQSLDQGLQFLIQYYNGEERAKGNILERFSAQQFPDLHSELNLSSLELGDSALYFCASSPSRGPTSEQFFGPGTRLTVL.

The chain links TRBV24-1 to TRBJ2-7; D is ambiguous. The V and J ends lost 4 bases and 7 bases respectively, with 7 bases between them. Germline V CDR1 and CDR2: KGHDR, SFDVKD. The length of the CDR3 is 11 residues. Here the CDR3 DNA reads TGTGCCACCAGTGACCAGAGGGAGCAGTACTTC. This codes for CATSDQREQYF.

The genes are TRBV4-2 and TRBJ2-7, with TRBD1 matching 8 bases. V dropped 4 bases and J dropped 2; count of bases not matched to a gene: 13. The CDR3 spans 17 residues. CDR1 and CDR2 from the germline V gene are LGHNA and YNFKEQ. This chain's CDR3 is CASSPGQGPTQTYEQYF. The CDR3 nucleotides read TGTGCCAGCAGCCCTGGACAGGGCCCCACCCAGACCTACGAGCAGTACTTC.

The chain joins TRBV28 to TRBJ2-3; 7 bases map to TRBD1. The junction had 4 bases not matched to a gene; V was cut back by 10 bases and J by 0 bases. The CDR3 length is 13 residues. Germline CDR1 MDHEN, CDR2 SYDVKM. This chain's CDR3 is CAIGQASTDTQYF. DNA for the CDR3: TGTGCCATAGGACAGGCAAGCACAGATACGCAGTATTTT.

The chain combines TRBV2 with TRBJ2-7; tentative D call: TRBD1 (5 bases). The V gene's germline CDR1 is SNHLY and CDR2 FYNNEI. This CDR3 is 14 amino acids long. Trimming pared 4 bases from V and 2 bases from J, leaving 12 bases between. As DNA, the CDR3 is TGTGCCAGCAGTGCACGAATACAGGCCTACGAGCAGTACTTC. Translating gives CASSARIQAYEQYF.

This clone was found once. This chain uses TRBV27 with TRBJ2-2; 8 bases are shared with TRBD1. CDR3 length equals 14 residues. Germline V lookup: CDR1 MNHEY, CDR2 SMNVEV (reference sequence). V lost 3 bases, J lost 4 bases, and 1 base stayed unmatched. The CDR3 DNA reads TGTGCCAGCAGTTTCAGGGGGCGCACCGGGGAGCTGTTTTTT. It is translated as CASSFRGRTGELFF.

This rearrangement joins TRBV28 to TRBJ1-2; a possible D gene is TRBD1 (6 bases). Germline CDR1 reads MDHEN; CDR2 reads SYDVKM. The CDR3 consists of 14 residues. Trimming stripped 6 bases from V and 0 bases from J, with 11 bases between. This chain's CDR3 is CASSRWTANYGYTF. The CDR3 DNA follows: TGTGCCAGCAGCCGCTGGACAGCTAACTATGGCTACACCTTC.

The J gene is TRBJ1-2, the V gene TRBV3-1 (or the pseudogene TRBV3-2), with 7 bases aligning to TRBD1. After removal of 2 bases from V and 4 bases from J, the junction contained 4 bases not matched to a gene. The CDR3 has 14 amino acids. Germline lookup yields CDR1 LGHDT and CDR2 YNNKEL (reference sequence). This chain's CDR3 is CASSQFGQVYGYTF. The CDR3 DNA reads TGTGCCAGCAGCCAATTCGGACAGGTCTATGGCTACACCTTC.

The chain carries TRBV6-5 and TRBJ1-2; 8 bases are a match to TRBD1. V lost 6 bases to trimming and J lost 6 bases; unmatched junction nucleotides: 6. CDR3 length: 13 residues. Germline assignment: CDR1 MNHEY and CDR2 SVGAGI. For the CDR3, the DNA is TGTGCCAGCAGCTTCGACAGGGGCAATGGCTACACCTTC. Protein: CASSFDRGNGYTF.

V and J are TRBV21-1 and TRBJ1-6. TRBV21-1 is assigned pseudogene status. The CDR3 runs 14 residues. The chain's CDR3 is CASSKDTSSSPLHF. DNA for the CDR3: TGTGCCAGCAGCAAAGATACTTCGAGTTCACCCCTCCACTTT.

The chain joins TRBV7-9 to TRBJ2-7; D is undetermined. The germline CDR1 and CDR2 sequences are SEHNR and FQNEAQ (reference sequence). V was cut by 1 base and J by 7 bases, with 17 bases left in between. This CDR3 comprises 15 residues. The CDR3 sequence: CASSLVSAASGEQYV. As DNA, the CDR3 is TGTGCCAGCAGCTTAGTATCCGCGGCATCTGGGGAGCAGTACGTC.

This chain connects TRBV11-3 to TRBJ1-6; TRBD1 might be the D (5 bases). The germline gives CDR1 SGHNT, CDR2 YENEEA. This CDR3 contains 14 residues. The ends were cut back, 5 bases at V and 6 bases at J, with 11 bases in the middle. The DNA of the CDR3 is TGTGCCAGCAGCCCACGACAGTCTAATTCACCCCTCCACTTT. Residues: CASSPRQSNSPLHF.

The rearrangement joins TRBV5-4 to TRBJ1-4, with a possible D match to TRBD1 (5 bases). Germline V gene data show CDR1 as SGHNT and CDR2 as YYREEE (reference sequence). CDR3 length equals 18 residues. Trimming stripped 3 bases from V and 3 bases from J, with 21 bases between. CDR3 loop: CASSSVPLLTGSNEKLFF. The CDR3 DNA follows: TGTGCCAGCAGCTCCGTACCACTACTTACAGGCTCTAATGAAAAACTGTTTTTT.

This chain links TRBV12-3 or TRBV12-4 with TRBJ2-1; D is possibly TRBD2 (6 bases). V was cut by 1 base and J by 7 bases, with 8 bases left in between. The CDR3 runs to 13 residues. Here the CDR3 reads CASSLVGGNEQFF. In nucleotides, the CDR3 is TGTGCCAGCAGTTTAGTCGGGGGAAATGAGCAGTTCTTC.

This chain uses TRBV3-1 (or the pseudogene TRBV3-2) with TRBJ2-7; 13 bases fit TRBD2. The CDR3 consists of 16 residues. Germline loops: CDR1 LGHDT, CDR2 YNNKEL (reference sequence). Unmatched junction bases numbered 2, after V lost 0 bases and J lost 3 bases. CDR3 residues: CASSQETSGRFYEQYV. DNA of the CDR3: TGTGCCAGCAGCCAAGAGACTAGCGGGAGGTTCTACGAGCAGTACGTC.